This T cell receptor beta chain is drawn from a study of blood T cell repertoires in COVID-19. Study at large: The United States, Italy and Spain provided the acute and convalescent COVID-19 samples. T cells, B-cell-depleted T cells, or PBMCs provided the cDNA or gDNA that served as material.

Germline lookup yields CDR1 MDHEN and CDR2 SYDVKM. The CDR3 has 15 amino acids. Trimming removed 2 bases from V and 7 bases from J, with 17 bases in between. Authors' processing steps: Estimates of nucleated cell counts were drawn from the amplification of reference gene primers. The data were produced by immunoSEQ multiplex PCR, yet TCRdb's version contains in-frame clones alone and is incomplete. The V and J calls and the clone size are those of that table, but D and trimming were determined from the DNA. This sample has 100,000 or so clones, with roughly 76% found just once. Sample: peripheral blood. This clonotype was obtained from a human donor in a cohort sampled during active COVID-19. The chain recombines TRBV28 with TRBJ2-5; D is unresolved. CDR3 sequence: CASSLRSGTLGTQYF. The CDR3 coding sequence is TGTGCCAGCAGTTTACGATCAGGCACCTTGGGGACCCAGTACTTC. Using reference TRBV28 and TRBJ2-5 for the parts outside the CDR3, the full variable domain is DVKVTQSSRYLVKRTGEKVFLECVQDMDHENMFWYRQDPGLGLRLIYFSYDVKMKEKGDIPEGYSVSREKKERFSLILESASTNQTSMYLCASSLRSGTLGTQYFGPGTRLLVL.